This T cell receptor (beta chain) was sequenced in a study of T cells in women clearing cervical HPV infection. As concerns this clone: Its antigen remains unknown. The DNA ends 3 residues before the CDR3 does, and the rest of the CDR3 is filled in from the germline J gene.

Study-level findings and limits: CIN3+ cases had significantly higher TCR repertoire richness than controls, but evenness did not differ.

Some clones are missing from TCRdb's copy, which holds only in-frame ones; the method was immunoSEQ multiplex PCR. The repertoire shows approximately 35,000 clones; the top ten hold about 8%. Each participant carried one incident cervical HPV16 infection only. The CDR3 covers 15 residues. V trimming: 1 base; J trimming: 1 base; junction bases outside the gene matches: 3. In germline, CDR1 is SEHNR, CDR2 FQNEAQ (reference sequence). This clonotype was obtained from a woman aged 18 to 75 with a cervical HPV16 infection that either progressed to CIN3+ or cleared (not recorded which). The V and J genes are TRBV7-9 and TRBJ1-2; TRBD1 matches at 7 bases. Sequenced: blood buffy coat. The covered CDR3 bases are TGTGCCAGCAGCTTAGAGGGACAGCTTAACTATGGC. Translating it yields CASSLEGQLNYG. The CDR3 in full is CASSLEGQLNYGYTF.